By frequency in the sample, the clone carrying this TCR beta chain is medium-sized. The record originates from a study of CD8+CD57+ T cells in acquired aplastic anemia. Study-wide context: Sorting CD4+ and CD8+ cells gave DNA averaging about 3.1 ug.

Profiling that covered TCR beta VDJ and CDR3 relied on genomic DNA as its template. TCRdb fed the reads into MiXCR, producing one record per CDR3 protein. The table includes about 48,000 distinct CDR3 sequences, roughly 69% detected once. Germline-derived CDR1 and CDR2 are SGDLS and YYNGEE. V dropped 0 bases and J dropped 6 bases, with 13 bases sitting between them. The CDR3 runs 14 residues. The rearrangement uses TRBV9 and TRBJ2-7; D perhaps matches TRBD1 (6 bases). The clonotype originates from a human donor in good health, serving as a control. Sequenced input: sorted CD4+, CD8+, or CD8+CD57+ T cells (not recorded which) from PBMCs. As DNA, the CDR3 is TGTGCCAGCAGCGTAGACAGGGATCTGAGCGAGCAGTACTTC. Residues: CASSVDRDLSEQYF.